The sequence of this TCR beta chain was determined in a study of cytomegalovirus exposure and HLA in healthy donors. The table came from immunoSEQ multiplex PCR; TCRdb's copy has only in-frame clones and leaves some out. The profile shows approximately 58,000 clones, roughly 91% of them singletons. As to this clone: Its antigen remains unidentified.

Germline lookup yields CDR1 LNHNV and CDR2 YYDKDF (reference sequence). Trimming took off 1 base at V and 1 base at J, with 6 bases between the two ends. This CDR3 is built from 14 residues. Study results and caveats: Across donors, most TCRs were seen rarely, yet some public ones were widespread. It was 164 TCR beta chains that were listed as cytomegalovirus-associated. Later, an analysis found that TCR clusters from the first cohort tended to co-occur in the 95 to 150 validation repertoires.

The TCR originated in a woman in her 30s in good health and CMV-seronegative. This chain joins TRBV15 and TRBJ2-3; possibly TRBD1 for D (5 bases). Sequencing was carried out using PBMCs. CDR3 coding DNA: TGTGCCACCAGCAGAGGCAGGGGCACAGATACGCAGTATTTT. This translates into CATSRGRGTDTQYF.